These 29 T cell receptor beta chains came from one sample sequenced in a study of cytotoxic CD8 clonotypes in ibrutinib-treated CLL (dated by TCRdb to the early 2020s). The method behind the library was the immunoSEQ multiplex PCR assay. The clones in this table, taken by TCRdb from immuneACCESS, are in-frame only. Not every clone is retained; where verified, under half of the shortfall comes from an unresolved V gene, and the cause of the rest is unknown. The sample records tens of thousands of clones, roughly 72% of which are singletons. The top ten constitute 5.7% of the sample. The label giving this sample's time point can be read as: 12 months on ibrutinib. The specimen was PBMCs, collected after 12 months of ibrutinib treatment. The receptor source for this set is a human donor with chronic lymphocytic leukemia.

The V gene is TRBV5-4, the J gene TRBJ1-1; 9 bases align to TRBD1. Germline V CDR1 and CDR2: SGHNT, YYREEE (reference sequence). CDR3 length: 15 residues. V gave up 4 bases and J gave up 5 bases; unmatched junction bases: 9. The CDR3 region has the DNA TGTGCCAGCAGCAACCCGGGACAGGGAGGGACTGAAGCTTTCTTT. Its translation: CASSNPGQGGTEAFF.

This clone came up a few times. V gene TRBV7-9 combines with J gene TRBJ2-3, with D perhaps TRBD1 (5 bases). This CDR3 has 11 residues. V was shortened by 2 bases and J by 8 bases, with 5 bases between the two germline ends. Germline lookup yields CDR1 SEHNR and CDR2 FQNEAQ (reference sequence). CDR3 amino acids: CASSLRGTQYF. The CDR3 DNA reads as TGTGCCAGCAGCTTAAGGGGTACGCAGTATTTT.

The V gene is TRBV15, the J gene TRBJ2-2, with 7 bases lining up with TRBD1. Trimming at V came to 5 bases and at J to 4 bases, leaving 10 bases not matched to a gene. The CDR3 extends over 16 amino acids. Germline V lookup: CDR1 LNHNV, CDR2 YYDKDF (reference sequence). The CDR3 DNA reads TGTGCCACCAGCTCCCGGGACAGAACCCTCACCGGGGAGCTGTTTTTT. Translating gives CATSSRDRTLTGELFF.

Only one count was recorded for this clone. In DNA form, the CDR3 reads TGCGCCAGCAGCAAGAATGTCGAAGGAGGAGGCTACACCTTC. Amino acids: CASSKNVEGGGYTF. The chain carries TRBV5-1 and TRBJ1-2; D is ambiguous. Germline V gives CDR1 SGHRS, CDR2 YFSETQ. With 4 bases removed from V and 8 bases from J, the gap between germline ends came to 18 bases. The CDR3 totals 14 residues. The whole variable domain, filled in from reference TRBV5-1 and TRBJ1-2, reads KAGVTQTPRYLIKTRGQQVTLSCSPISGHRSVSWYQQTPGQGLQFLFEYFSETQRNKGNFPGRFSGRQFSNSRSEMNVSTLELGDSALYLCASSKNVEGGGYTFGSGTRLTVV.

J is TRBJ1-2 and V is TRBV11-1; D perhaps matches TRBD1 (6 bases). Germline V gene sequence: CDR1 SGHAT, CDR2 FQDESV (reference sequence). This CDR3 has 15 amino acids. The V gene lost 3 bases and the J gene lost 7 bases, with 18 bases spanning the gap. Here the CDR3 DNA reads TGTGCCAGCAGCTTGGGGGCATCAGGGAGGAGTGGCTACACCTTC. It codes for CASSLGASGRSGYTF.

The rearrangement links TRBV14 to TRBJ1-2; D not certain. Germline V gene lookup returns CDR1 SGHDN and CDR2 FVKESK. The V end was cut by 7 bases, the J end by 3 bases, with 15 bases between. The CDR3 spans 14 residues. CDR3 in amino acids: CASTPITVHYGYTF. For the CDR3, the DNA is TGTGCCAGCACCCCTATTACAGTTCACTATGGCTACACCTTC.

The rearrangement links TRBV6-4 to TRBJ2-2; D perhaps matches TRBD1 (7 bases). CDR1 MRHNA and CDR2 SNTAGT come from the germline V gene. The CDR3 totals 15 residues. Trimming pared 0 bases from V and 6 bases from J, leaving 11 bases between. CDR3 sequence (DNA): TGTGCCAGCAGTGACTCCGGCAGGGGGGCCGGGGAGCTGTTTTTT. Its protein product is CASSDSGRGAGELFF.

The CDR3 spells CASSQEAGSGQPQHF. CDR3 DNA: TGCGCCAGCAGCCAAGAAGCAGGGTCGGGTCAGCCCCAGCATTTT. The chain uses TRBV4-3 and TRBJ1-5; TRBD1 might be the D (5 bases). Trimming left V 0 bases short and J 6 bases short, with 12 bases between. Germline CDR1 is LGHNA and CDR2 is YSLEER. CDR3 size: 15 residues.

The rearrangement uses TRBV18 and TRBJ2-2; 9 positions agree with TRBD1. The CDR3 is 17 amino acids. Trimming took 7 bases from V and 5 from J; bases not matched to a gene: 14. Germline-derived CDR1 and CDR2 are KGHSH and LQKENI. CDR3 DNA sequence: TGTGCCAGCTTTACCGGGACAGGGAGAGGAGCGACCGGGGAGCTGTTTTTT. Protein: CASFTGTGRGATGELFF.

This chain uses TRBV10-3 with TRBJ1-4, with a possible D match to TRBD1 (6 bases). The germline gives CDR1 ENHRY, CDR2 SYGVKD. Trimming stripped 0 bases from V and 7 bases from J, with 12 bases between. The CDR3 sequence is 15 residues long. CDR3 bases: TGTGCCATCAGTGAGTCCGGGGGGCTAGGTGAAAAACTGTTTTTT. Translated, it gives CAISESGGLGEKLFF.

This clone was recorded a few times. This rearrangement joins TRBV7-3 to TRBJ1-2; D possibly corresponds to TRBD1 (6 bases). The CDR3 totals 15 residues. The germline gives CDR1 SGHTA, CDR2 FQGTGA. Trimming removed 3 bases at V and 8 bases at J, with 19 bases between. Written as DNA, the CDR3 is TGTGCCAGCAGCTTCGCAGGGGATCCCGCTTCCGGCTACACCTTC. It is translated as CASSFAGDPASGYTF.

CDR3 sequence reads: CASSQGGDQPQHF. Here the CDR3 DNA reads TGTGCCAGCAGTCAAGGAGGGGATCAGCCCCAGCATTTT. The genes are TRBV6-6 and TRBJ1-5, with a weak D call TRBD1 (5 bases). The ends were cut back, 5 bases at V and 5 bases at J, with 10 bases in the middle. Germline V gene sequence: CDR1 MNHNY, CDR2 SVGAGI (reference sequence). This CDR3 comprises 13 residues.

The chain links TRBV7-8 to TRBJ1-1; TRBD1 might be the D (6 bases). Germline lookup yields CDR1 SGHVS and CDR2 FQNEAQ. V lost 1 base, J lost 0 bases, and 9 bases lay in between. The CDR3 loop spans 15 amino acids. CDR3 sequence reads: CASSLVNRVNTEAFF. The DNA of the CDR3 is TGTGCCAGCAGCTTAGTCAACAGGGTGAACACTGAAGCTTTCTTT.

This clone appeared a few times. The V call is TRBV6-5, the J call TRBJ2-7, with D unclear. V was pared by 4 bases and J by 3 bases, with 4 bases between. The CDR3 has 11 amino acids. Germline V gene lookup returns CDR1 MNHEY and CDR2 SVGAGI. In DNA, the CDR3 is TGTGCCAGCAGTTCTCACTACGAGCAGTACTTC. Translated: CASSSHYEQYF.

The chain links TRBV4-3 to TRBJ1-1; no definite D call. Looked up from germline, CDR1 is LGHNA and CDR2 is YSLEER. Trimming left V 4 bases short and J 3 bases short, with 9 bases between. This CDR3 is built from 13 residues. The CDR3 region is CASSLRGDTEAFF. In nucleotides, the CDR3 is TGCGCCAGCAGCCTAAGAGGCGACACTGAAGCTTTCTTT.

V gene TRBV10-3 combines with J gene TRBJ1-1; D is perhaps TRBD1 (6 bases). Trimming left V 8 bases short and J 3 bases short, with 10 bases between. The germline V gene has CDR1 ENHRY and CDR2 SYGVKD. This CDR3 spans 12 amino acids. CDR3 in DNA: TGTGCCATCGCAGGGGTAGACACTGAAGCTTTCTTT. This sequence encodes CAIAGVDTEAFF.

This chain uses TRBV7-2 with TRBJ2-7, with 13 bases lining up with TRBD2. This CDR3 region has 16 residues. Losses at the gene ends were 6 bases for V and 0 bases for J; bases not matched to a gene: 5. Germline-derived CDR1 and CDR2 are SGHTA and FQGNSA. The CDR3 is CASSRLAGGDSYEQYF. The CDR3 DNA follows: TGTGCCAGCAGTCGACTAGCGGGGGGAGACTCCTACGAGCAGTACTTC.

A few counts support this clone. DNA of the CDR3: TGTGCCAGCAGTGAAATGACGGCTAGCGAGTCCAATGAGCAGTTCTTC. It is translated as CASSEMTASESNEQFF. The rearrangement joins TRBV6-1 to TRBJ2-1, with a weak D call TRBD2 (6 bases). Trimming shortened V by 2 bases and J by 6 bases, and 17 bases separated the two germline ends. The length of the CDR3 is 16 residues. Germline lookup yields CDR1 MNHNS and CDR2 SASEGT.

This rearrangement joins TRBV5-8 to TRBJ2-1; D not certain. V lost 1 base to trimming and J lost 3 bases, with 11 bases between them. The CDR3 is 15 residues long. Germline V gene data show CDR1 as SGHTS and CDR2 as YDEGEE. The chain's CDR3 is CASSLSKSYYNEQFF. DNA of the CDR3: TGTGCCAGCAGCTTGAGTAAATCCTACTACAATGAGCAGTTCTTC.

The genes are TRBV29-1 and TRBJ1-2; the D gene is possibly TRBD1 (5 bases). Trimming pared 1 base from V and 8 bases from J, leaving 17 bases between. This CDR3 comprises 14 residues. The germline gives CDR1 SQVTM, CDR2 ANQGSEA. In DNA, the CDR3 is TGCAGCGTTGAAGGGGGGGAGGGGACTCGCGGCTACACCTTC. Translated, it gives CSVEGGEGTRGYTF.

The rearrangement joins TRBV19 to TRBJ2-7; D call uncertain. Trimming stripped 4 bases from V and 7 bases from J, with 17 bases between. The CDR3 covers 14 residues. The germline V gene has CDR1 LNHDA and CDR2 SQIVND (reference sequence). The DNA for the CDR3 is TGTGCCAGTAGTAAACAAGTGGGTGTGTCGGAGCAGTACTTC. This encodes CASSKQVGVSEQYF.

V is TRBV28 and J is TRBJ1-1, with D maybe TRBD1 (6 bases). The CDR3 is 13 amino acids. V dropped 5 bases and J dropped 0 bases, with 7 bases sitting between them. Germline lookup yields CDR1 MDHEN and CDR2 SYDVKM. The CDR3 DNA sequence: TGTGCCAGCAGTCGGGGGCTGAACACTGAAGCTTTCTTT. Translated: CASSRGLNTEAFF.

This clone was found a few times. This rearrangement joins TRBV6-5 to TRBJ1-2, with 7 bases that match TRBD1. The trim removed 2 bases at V and 8 bases at J, leaving 5 bases unmatched. The CDR3 consists of 13 residues. Per germline, CDR1 MNHEY and CDR2 SVGAGI. The CDR3 loop reads CASSYLQGEGYTF. The DNA for the CDR3 is TGTGCCAGCAGTTACCTTCAGGGGGAAGGCTACACCTTC.

The chain combines TRBV7-2 with TRBJ1-6; 7 positions agree with TRBD1. This CDR3 has 14 amino acids. From germline, CDR1 is SGHTA and CDR2 FQGNSA. J was trimmed by 7 bases and V by 5 bases; bases with no gene match: 5. CDR3 coding DNA: TGTGCCAGCAGCCTACAGGGGCGGAATTCACCCCTCCACTTT. Its protein product is CASSLQGRNSPLHF.

With regard to this clone: Other DNA sequences in the same sample also yield this CDR3. The chain links TRBV7-8 to TRBJ1-6; tentatively, D is TRBD1 (5 bases). V was clipped by 5 bases and J by 7 bases, with 15 bases between them. From germline, CDR1 is SGHVS and CDR2 FQNEAQ. This CDR3 comprises 15 residues. The CDR3 region has the DNA TGTGCCAGCAGCCCCACGCAGGGCTGGAATTCACCCCTCCACTTT. As protein: CASSPTQGWNSPLHF.

The rearrangement links TRBV30 to TRBJ1-6; D not certain. V lost 4 bases to trimming and J lost 9 bases, with 19 bases between them. The germline V gene has CDR1 GTSNPN and CDR2 SVGIG (reference sequence). The CDR3 covers 15 residues. The CDR3 bases are TGTGCCTGGACCCAGACCTCAGCGGTCGGTTCACCCCTCCACTTT. Translating gives CAWTQTSAVGSPLHF.

The chain recombines TRBV6-1 with TRBJ1-2; D is perhaps TRBD1 (5 bases). V shed 1 base and J shed 3 bases, with 6 bases lying between them. This CDR3 is 13 amino acids long. The germline V gene has CDR1 MNHNS and CDR2 SASEGT. CDR3 nucleotide sequence: TGTGCCAGCAGTGAAGTCAGGGACTATGGCTACACCTTC. It codes for CASSEVRDYGYTF.

The chain links TRBV10-3 to TRBJ2-5, with 9 bases aligning to TRBD1. The CDR3 has 15 amino acids. The germline V gene encodes CDR1 ENHRY and CDR2 SYGVKD. With V trimmed by 6 bases and J by 0 bases, 5 bases remained unmatched. The CDR3 sequence: CAIRGTGTYQETQYF. In DNA form, the CDR3 reads TGTGCCATCAGGGGGACAGGGACCTACCAAGAGACCCAGTACTTC.

This chain links TRBV7-2 with TRBJ1-3; TRBD1 agrees at 9 bases. The CDR3 consists of 17 residues. Germline values: CDR1 SGHTA, CDR2 FQGNSA. V shed 5 bases and J 0 bases; nucleotides not matched to a gene: 8. The CDR3 DNA reads TGTGCCAGCAGCGTTAGGGACAGGGCAAACTCTGGAAACACCATATATTTT. This gives the protein CASSVRDRANSGNTIYF.